A single TCR beta chain is shown here with its context. The sample belongs to a study of CD8 T cells in Susac syndrome. The CDR3 sequence is 11 residues long. Germline V gene lookup returns CDR1 MGHRA and CDR2 YSYEKL. Reverse transcription of about 0.5 to 1 ug RNA used random hexamers. TCRdb recomputed calls from the immunoSEQ multiplex PCR reads with MiXCR, one row per CDR3 protein. This table has about 80,000 distinct CDR3 sequences, about 93% appearing once. The chain joins TRBV4-1 to TRBJ1-1; D unresolved. Sequenced input: CD8+ T cells from PBMCs. The TCR comes from a human donor in good health. CDR3 sequence: CAVGSSTEAFF. The CDR3 nucleotides are TGCGCTGTCGGGTCTTCCACTGAAGCTTTCTTT.